This T cell receptor beta chain was identified in a study of T cells in Graves' hyperthyroidism and ophthalmopathy. Using RNA transcripts as the source, TCR beta CDR3 regions were amplified. The HTBI primer set was used in a first-round RT-PCR of the TCR CDR3. TCRdb re-called the multiplex PCR reads through MiXCR, storing one row per CDR3 protein. Of some 350,000 distinct CDR3 sequences in the sample, approximately 20% were seen once. The V segment lost 7 bases and the J segment 5 bases; nucleotides outside the gene matches: 8. The CDR3 runs 13 residues. The germline CDR1 and CDR2 sequences are MNHEY and SVGEGT.

The chain recombines TRBV6-2 or TRBV6-3 with TRBJ2-7; 7 bases are shared with TRBD1. Material for sequencing was blood. The TCR was taken from a woman younger than 35 with Graves' hyperthyroidism. As DNA, the CDR3 is TGTGCCAGCACACCCGACAGGGCGGACGAGCAGTACTTC. It translates to CASTPDRADEQYF.